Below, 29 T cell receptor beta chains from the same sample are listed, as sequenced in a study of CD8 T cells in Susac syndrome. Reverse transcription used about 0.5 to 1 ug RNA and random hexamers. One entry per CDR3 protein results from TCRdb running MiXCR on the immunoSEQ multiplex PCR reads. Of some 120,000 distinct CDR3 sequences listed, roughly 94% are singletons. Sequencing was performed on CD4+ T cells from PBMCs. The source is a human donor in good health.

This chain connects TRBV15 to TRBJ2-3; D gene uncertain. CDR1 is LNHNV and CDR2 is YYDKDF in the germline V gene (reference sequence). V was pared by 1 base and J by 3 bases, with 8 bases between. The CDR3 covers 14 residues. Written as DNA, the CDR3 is TGTGCCACCAGCAGAGGAACAGCAACAGATACGCAGTATTTT. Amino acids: CATSRGTATDTQYF.

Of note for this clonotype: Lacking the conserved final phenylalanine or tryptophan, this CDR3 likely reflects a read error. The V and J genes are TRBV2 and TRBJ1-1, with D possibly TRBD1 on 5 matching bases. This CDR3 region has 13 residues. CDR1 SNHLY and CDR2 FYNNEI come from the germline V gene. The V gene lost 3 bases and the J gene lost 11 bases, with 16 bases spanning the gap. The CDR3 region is CASSESPAGRAFL. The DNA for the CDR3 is TGTGCCAGCAGTGAGAGCCCCGCGGGGCGGGCTTTCCTT.

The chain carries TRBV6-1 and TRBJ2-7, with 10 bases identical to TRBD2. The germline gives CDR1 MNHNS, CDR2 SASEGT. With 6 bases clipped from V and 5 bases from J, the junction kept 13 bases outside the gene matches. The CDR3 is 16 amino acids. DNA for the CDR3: TGTGCCAGCAGCCGAAGCGGGAGGGCCTCGGGGGACGAGCAGTACTTC. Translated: CASSRSGRASGDEQYF.

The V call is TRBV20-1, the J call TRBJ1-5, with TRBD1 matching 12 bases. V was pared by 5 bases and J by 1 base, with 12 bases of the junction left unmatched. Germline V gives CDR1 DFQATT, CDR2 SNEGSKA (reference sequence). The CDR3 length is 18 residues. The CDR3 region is CSAPTGTGGAGSNQPQHF. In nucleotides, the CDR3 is TGCAGTGCTCCAACTGGGACAGGGGGCGCCGGGAGCAATCAGCCCCAGCATTTT.

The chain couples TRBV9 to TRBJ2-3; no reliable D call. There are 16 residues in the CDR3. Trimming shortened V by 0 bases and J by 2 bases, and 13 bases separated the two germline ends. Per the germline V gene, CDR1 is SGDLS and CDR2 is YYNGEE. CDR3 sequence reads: CASSVVGSTLTDTQYF. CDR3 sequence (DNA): TGTGCCAGCAGCGTAGTAGGTAGCACTCTCACAGATACGCAGTATTTT.

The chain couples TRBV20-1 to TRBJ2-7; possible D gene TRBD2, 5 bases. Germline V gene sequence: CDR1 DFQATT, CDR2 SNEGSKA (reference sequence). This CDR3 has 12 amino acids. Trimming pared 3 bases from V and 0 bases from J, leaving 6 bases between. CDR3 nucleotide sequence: TGCAGTGCTAGGGGGAGCTCCTACGAGCAGTACTTC. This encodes CSARGSSYEQYF.

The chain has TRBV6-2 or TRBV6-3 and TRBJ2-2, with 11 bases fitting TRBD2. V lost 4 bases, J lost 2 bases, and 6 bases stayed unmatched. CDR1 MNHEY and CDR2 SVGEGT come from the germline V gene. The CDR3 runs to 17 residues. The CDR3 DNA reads TGTGCCAGCAGTTCGCTAGCGGGAGGTAGAAACACCGGGGAGCTGTTTTTT. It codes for CASSSLAGGRNTGELFF.

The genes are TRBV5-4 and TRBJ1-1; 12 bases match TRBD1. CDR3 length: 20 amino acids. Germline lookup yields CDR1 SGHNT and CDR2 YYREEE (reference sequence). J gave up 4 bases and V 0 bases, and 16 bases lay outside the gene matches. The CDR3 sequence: CASSLGSLGGTGGAGTEAFF. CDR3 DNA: TGTGCCAGCAGCTTGGGGTCCTTAGGCGGGACAGGGGGCGCGGGCACTGAAGCTTTCTTT.

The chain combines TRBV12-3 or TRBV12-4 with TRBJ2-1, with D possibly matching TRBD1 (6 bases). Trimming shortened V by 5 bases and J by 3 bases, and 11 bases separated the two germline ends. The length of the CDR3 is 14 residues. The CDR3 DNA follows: TGTGCCAGCAGTCTGGACAGTATCTACAATGAGCAGTTCTTC. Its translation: CASSLDSIYNEQFF.

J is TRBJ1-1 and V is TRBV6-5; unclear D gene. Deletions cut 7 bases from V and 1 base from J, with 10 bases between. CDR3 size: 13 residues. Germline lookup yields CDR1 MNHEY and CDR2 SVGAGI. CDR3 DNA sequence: TGTGCCAGCATTACAGCTCCGAACACTGAAGCTTTCTTT. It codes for CASITAPNTEAFF.

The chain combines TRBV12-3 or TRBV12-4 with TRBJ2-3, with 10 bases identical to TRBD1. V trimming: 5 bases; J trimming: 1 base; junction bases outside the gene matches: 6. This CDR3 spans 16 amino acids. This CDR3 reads CASSAGDRGGTDTQYF. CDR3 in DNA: TGTGCCAGCAGTGCGGGGGACAGGGGAGGCACAGATACGCAGTATTTT.

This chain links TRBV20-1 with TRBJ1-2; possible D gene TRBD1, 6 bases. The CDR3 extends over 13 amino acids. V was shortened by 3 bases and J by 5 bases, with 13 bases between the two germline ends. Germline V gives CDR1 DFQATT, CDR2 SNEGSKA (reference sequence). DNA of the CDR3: TGCAGTGCTAGCCGCGGGGGCGCTTATGGCTACACCTTC. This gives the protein CSASRGGAYGYTF.

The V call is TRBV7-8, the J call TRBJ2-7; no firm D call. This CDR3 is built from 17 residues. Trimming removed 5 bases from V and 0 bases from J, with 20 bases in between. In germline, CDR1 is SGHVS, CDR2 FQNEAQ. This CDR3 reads CASSPRLRAESSYEQYF. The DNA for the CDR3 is TGTGCCAGCAGCCCCCGCCTAAGAGCTGAGAGCTCCTACGAGCAGTACTTC.

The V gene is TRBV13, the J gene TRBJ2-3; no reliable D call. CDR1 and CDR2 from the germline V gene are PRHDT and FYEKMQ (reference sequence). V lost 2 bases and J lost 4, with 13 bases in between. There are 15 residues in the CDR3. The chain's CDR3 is CASSLMGSGPDTQYF. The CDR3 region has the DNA TGTGCCAGCAGCTTAATGGGCTCCGGGCCAGATACGCAGTATTTT.

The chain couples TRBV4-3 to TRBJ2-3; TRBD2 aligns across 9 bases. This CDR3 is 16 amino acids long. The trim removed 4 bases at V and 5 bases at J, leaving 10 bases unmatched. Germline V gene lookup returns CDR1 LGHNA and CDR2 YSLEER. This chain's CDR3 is CASSRSGGGAGDTQYF. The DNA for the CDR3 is TGCGCCAGCAGCCGGTCAGGCGGGGGGGCGGGAGATACGCAGTATTTT.

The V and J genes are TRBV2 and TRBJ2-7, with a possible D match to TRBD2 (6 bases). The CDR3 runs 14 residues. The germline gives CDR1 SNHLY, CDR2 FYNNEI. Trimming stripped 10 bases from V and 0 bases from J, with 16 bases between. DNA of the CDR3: TGTGCCACCCTGACGGAGGGAAACTCCTACGAGCAGTACTTC. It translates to CATLTEGNSYEQYF.

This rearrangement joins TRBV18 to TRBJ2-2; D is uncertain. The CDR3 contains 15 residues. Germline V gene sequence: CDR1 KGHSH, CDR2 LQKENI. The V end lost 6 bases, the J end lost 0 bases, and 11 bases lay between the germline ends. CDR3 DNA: TGTGCCAGCTCTCCCGACTCCGCGAACACCGGGGAGCTGTTTTTT. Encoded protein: CASSPDSANTGELFF.

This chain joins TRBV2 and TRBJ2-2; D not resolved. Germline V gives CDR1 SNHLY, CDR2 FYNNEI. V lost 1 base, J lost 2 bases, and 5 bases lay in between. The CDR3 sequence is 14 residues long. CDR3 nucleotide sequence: TGTGCCAGCAGTGAAGGCCTAAACACCGGGGAGCTGTTTTTT. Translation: CASSEGLNTGELFF.

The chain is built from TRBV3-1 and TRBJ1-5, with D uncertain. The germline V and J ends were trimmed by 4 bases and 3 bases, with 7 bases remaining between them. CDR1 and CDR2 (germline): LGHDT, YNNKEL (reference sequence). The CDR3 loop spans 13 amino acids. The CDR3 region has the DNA TGTGCCAGCAGCCCCGCTACCAATCAGCCCCAGCATTTT. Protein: CASSPATNQPQHF.

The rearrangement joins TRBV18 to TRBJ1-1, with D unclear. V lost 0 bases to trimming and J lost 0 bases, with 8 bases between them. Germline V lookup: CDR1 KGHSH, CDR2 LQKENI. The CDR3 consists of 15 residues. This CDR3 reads CASSPPSGMNTEAFF. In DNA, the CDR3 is TGTGCCAGCTCACCACCTTCCGGGATGAACACTGAAGCTTTCTTT. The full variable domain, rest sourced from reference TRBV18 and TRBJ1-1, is NAGVMQNPRHLVRRRGQEARLRCSPMKGHSHVYWYRQLPEEGLKFMVYLQKENIIDESGMPKERFSAEFPKEGPSILRIQQVVRGDSAAYFCASSPPSGMNTEAFFGQGTRLTVV.

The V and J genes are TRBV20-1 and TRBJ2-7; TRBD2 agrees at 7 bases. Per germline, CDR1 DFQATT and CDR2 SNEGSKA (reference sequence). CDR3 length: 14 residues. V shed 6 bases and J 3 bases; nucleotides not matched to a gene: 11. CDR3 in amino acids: CSAPPGGSLYEQYF. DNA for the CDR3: TGCAGTGCACCTCCGGGCGGGAGCCTCTACGAGCAGTACTTC.

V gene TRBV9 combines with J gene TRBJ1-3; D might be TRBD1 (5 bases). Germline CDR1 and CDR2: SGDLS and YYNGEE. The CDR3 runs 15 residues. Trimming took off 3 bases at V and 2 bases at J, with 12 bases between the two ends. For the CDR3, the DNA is TGTGCCAGCAGCGACCCGCGGGACCCTGGAAACACCATATATTTT. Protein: CASSDPRDPGNTIYF.

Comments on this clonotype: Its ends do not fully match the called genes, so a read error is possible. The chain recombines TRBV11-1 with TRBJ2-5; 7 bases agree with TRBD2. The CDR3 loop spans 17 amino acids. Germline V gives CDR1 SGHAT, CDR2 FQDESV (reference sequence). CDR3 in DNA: TGTCCCAGCAGCAACCCCTTCGGCGGGGAGGGAGCTGGGACCCAGTACTTC. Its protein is CPSSNPFGGEGAGTQYF.

The chain's CDR3 is CASRTALFGNQPQHF. The CDR3 nucleotides are TGTGCCAGCAGAACCGCCTTGTTTGGCAATCAGCCCCAGCATTTT. The chain uses TRBV6-2 or TRBV6-3 and TRBJ1-5, with no clear D. The germline gives CDR1 MNHEY, CDR2 SVGEGT. The CDR3 is 15 residues long. V was trimmed by 6 bases and J by 2 bases, leaving 14 bases between them.

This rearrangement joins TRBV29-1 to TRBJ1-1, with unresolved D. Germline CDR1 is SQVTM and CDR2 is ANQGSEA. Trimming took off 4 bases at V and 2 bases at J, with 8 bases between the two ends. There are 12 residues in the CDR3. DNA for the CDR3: TGCAGCGTTGTCGGTCCAAACACTGAAGCTTTCTTT. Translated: CSVVGPNTEAFF.

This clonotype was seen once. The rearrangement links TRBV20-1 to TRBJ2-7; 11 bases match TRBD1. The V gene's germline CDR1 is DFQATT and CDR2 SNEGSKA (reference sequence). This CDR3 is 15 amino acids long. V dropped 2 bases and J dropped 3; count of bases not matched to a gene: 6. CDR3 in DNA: TGCAGTGCTAGATTTCCGGGACAGGGGGACTACGAGCAGTACTTC. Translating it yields CSARFPGQGDYEQYF.

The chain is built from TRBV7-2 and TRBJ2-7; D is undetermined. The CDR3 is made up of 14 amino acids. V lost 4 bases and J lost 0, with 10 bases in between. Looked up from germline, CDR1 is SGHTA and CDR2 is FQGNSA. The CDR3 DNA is TGTGCCAGCAGCTCACTGAAGAGCTCCTACGAGCAGTACTTC. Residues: CASSSLKSSYEQYF.

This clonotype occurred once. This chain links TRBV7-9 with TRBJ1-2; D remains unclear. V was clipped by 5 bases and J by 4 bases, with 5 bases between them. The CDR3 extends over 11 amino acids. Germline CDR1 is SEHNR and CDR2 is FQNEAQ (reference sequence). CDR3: CASSPAYGYTF. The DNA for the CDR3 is TGTGCCAGCAGCCCGGCCTATGGCTACACCTTC.

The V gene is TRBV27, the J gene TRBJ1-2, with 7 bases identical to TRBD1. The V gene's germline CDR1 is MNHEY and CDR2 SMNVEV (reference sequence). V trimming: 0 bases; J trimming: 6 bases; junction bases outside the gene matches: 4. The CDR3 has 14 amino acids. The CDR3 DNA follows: TGTGCCAGCAGTTTATCGAAAGGGGGCCATGGCTACACCTTC. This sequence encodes CASSLSKGGHGYTF.